These 30 T cell receptor beta chains originate from one sample sequenced in a study of blood T cell repertoires in COVID-19. Assay: immunoSEQ multiplex PCR; the TCRdb copy retains only in-frame clones and omits some. The sample shows 200,000 or so clones, about 80% of them seen only once. The sequenced sample consisted of PBMCs or T cells enriched from blood (not recorded which). Receptor source: a man between 40 and 49 years old who had recovered from COVID-19.

This chain uses TRBV27 with TRBJ1-1, with a weak D call TRBD1 (6 bases). From germline, CDR1 is MNHEY and CDR2 SMNVEV (reference sequence). Trimming cost V 0 bases and J 5 bases, with 10 bases left between them. The CDR3 is 14 amino acids. For the CDR3, the DNA is TGTGCCAGCAGTTTATCGAGGGGACAAACTGAAGCTTTCTTT. As protein: CASSLSRGQTEAFF.

V is TRBV11-2 and J is TRBJ1-1; 11 bases match TRBD1. Germline V gives CDR1 SGHAT, CDR2 FQNNGV. This CDR3 is built from 18 residues. V dropped 4 bases and J dropped 11; count of bases not matched to a gene: 21. CDR3 sequence: CASSSPLDRGRWESWAFF. For the CDR3, the DNA is TGTGCCAGCAGCTCGCCGCTGGACAGGGGGCGTTGGGAGTCGTGGGCTTTCTTT.

The V gene is TRBV7-8, the J gene TRBJ1-2; weak D call: TRBD1 (5 bases). Germline V gene sequence: CDR1 SGHVS, CDR2 FQNEAQ. V gave up 0 bases and J gave up 3 bases, with 8 bases separating them. The CDR3 loop spans 14 amino acids. The CDR3 loop is CASSLATGDYGYTF. In nucleotides, the CDR3 is TGTGCCAGCAGCTTAGCCACAGGAGACTATGGCTACACCTTC. Drawing the rest from reference TRBV7-8 and TRBJ1-2, the complete variable domain is GAGVSQSPRYKVAKRGQDVALRCDPISGHVSLFWYQQALGQGPEFLTYFQNEAQLDKSGLPSDRFFAERPEGSVSTLKIQRTQQEDSAVYLCASSLATGDYGYTFGSGTRLTVV.

The chain uses TRBV24-1 and TRBJ1-1; weak D call: TRBD1 (5 bases). Per germline, CDR1 KGHDR and CDR2 SFDVKD. Trimming removed 5 bases at V and 4 bases at J, with 13 bases between. The CDR3 covers 14 residues. The CDR3 loop is CATSAGGGRTEAFF. The DNA for the CDR3 is TGTGCCACCAGTGCCGGGGGTGGTCGCACTGAAGCTTTCTTT.

The rearrangement uses TRBV10-3 and TRBJ2-5; 8 bases agree with TRBD2. The germline gives CDR1 ENHRY, CDR2 SYGVKD. Losses at the gene ends were 8 bases for V and 4 bases for J; bases not matched to a gene: 3. This CDR3 contains 12 residues. CDR3 sequence: CAISLAGETQYF. Written as DNA, the CDR3 is TGTGCCATCTCCCTAGCGGGAGAGACCCAGTACTTC.

This chain links TRBV7-8 with TRBJ2-3; unclear D gene. The germline V and J ends were trimmed by 5 bases and 6 bases, with 9 bases remaining between them. The CDR3 sequence is 12 residues long. Germline CDR1 reads SGHVS; CDR2 reads FQNEAQ. CDR3 nucleotides: TGTGCCAGCAGCCACCATGGCGATACGCAGTATTTT. Protein sequence: CASSHHGDTQYF.

The chain couples TRBV7-2 to TRBJ2-1, with 10 bases fitting TRBD2. Trimming at V came to 1 base and at J to 4 bases, leaving 4 bases not matched to a gene. The CDR3 has 16 amino acids. CDR1 SGHTA and CDR2 FQGNSA come from the germline V gene. The CDR3 here is CASSLGAGGLYNEQFF. DNA of the CDR3: TGTGCCAGCAGCTTAGGAGCGGGGGGGCTGTACAATGAGCAGTTCTTC. Drawing the rest from reference TRBV7-2 and TRBJ2-1, the complete variable domain is GAGVSQSPSNKVTEKGKDVELRCDPISGHTALYWYRQSLGQGLEFLIYFQGNSAPDKSGLPSDRFSAERTGGSVSTLTIQRTQQEDSAVYLCASSLGAGGLYNEQFFGPGTRLTVL.

The chain has TRBV7-6 and TRBJ1-3; TRBD1 might be the D (5 bases). There are 17 residues in the CDR3. Germline CDR1 is SGHVS and CDR2 is FNYEAQ. V lost 3 bases to trimming and J lost 4 bases, with 19 bases between them. The CDR3 protein is CASSFLGGDLAGNTIYF. The CDR3 nucleotides read TGTGCCAGCAGCTTTTTGGGGGGAGATTTGGCCGGAAACACCATATATTTT.

The V and J genes are TRBV19 and TRBJ1-5; 7 bases agree with TRBD1. In germline, CDR1 is LNHDA, CDR2 SQIVND (reference sequence). Trimming at V came to 9 bases and at J to 5 bases, leaving 13 bases not matched to a gene. The CDR3 is made up of 15 amino acids. The CDR3 loop is CASRKRQGRDQPQHF. The CDR3 DNA reads TGTGCCAGCCGAAAAAGACAGGGTAGAGATCAGCCCCAGCATTTT.

A few counts support this clone. V and J are TRBV6-4 and TRBJ2-6, with D possibly matching TRBD1 (6 bases). Germline-derived CDR1 and CDR2 are MRHNA and SNTAGT. V shed 0 bases and J shed 3 bases, with 6 bases lying between them. The CDR3 loop spans 15 amino acids. In DNA, the CDR3 is TGTGCCAGCAGTGACTCACAGGGTGGGGCCAACGTCCTGACTTTC. This encodes CASSDSQGGANVLTF.

The genes are TRBV20-1 and TRBJ1-2; D uncertain. Germline CDR1 DFQATT, CDR2 SNEGSKA (reference sequence). CDR3 length: 13 amino acids. Between the trimmed V and J ends, which lost 3 bases and 3 bases, there was a span of 11 bases. The CDR3, as DNA: TGCAGTGCTAGTGGTTGGGGAGACTATGGCTACACCTTC. This gives the protein CSASGWGDYGYTF.

This clone was recorded only once. V is TRBV5-1 and J is TRBJ1-6, with D perhaps matching TRBD1 (6 bases). V shed 4 bases and J shed 5 bases, with 10 bases lying between them. The CDR3 length is 14 residues. Germline V gene sequence: CDR1 SGHRS, CDR2 YFSETQ. The CDR3 sequence: CASSQYRDNSPLHF. CDR3 bases: TGCGCCAGCAGCCAGTACAGGGATAATTCACCCCTCCACTTT.

V gene TRBV29-1 combines with J gene TRBJ2-2, with 7 bases lining up with TRBD1. The CDR3 covers 13 residues. V shed 5 bases, J shed 3 bases, and the junction held 3 bases outside the gene matches. Per germline, CDR1 SQVTM and CDR2 ANQGSEA. CDR3 sequence reads: CSVTGVDTGELFF. The CDR3 coding sequence is TGCAGCGTTACAGGGGTGGACACCGGGGAGCTGTTTTTT.

The rearrangement joins TRBV7-2 to TRBJ2-7, with 9 bases that match TRBD2. The CDR3 spans 14 residues. Germline V gives CDR1 SGHTA, CDR2 FQGNSA. V gave up 5 bases and J gave up 0 bases; unmatched junction bases: 2. The DNA of the CDR3 is TGTGCCAGCAGCCTTAGCGGGAGCTCCTACGAGCAGTACTTC. Its protein is CASSLSGSSYEQYF.

This rearrangement joins TRBV5-4 to TRBJ2-3, with 10 bases aligning to TRBD2. With V trimmed by 4 bases and J by 0 bases, 11 bases remained unmatched. CDR1 is SGHNT, CDR2 YYREEE, per germline (reference sequence). The CDR3 contains 18 residues. The CDR3 protein is CASSQGLATLSSTDTQYF. The CDR3 DNA reads TGTGCCAGCAGCCAGGGACTAGCGACGCTATCTAGCACAGATACGCAGTATTTT.

The genes are TRBV5-4 and TRBJ1-5; TRBD1 is a possible D gene (6 bases). The CDR3 runs 16 residues. V dropped 0 bases and J dropped 6 bases, with 16 bases sitting between them. The germline CDR1 and CDR2 sequences are SGHNT and YYREEE (reference sequence). CDR3 in amino acids: CASSLGGGRFGQPQHF. The CDR3 nucleotides are TGTGCCAGCAGCTTGGGCGGGGGGCGCTTCGGTCAGCCCCAGCATTTT. Together with reference TRBV5-4 and TRBJ1-5, the CDR3 gives the full variable domain: ETGVTQSPTHLIKTRGQQVTLRCSSQSGHNTVSWYQQALGQGPQFIFQYYREEENGRGNFPPRFSGLQFPNYSSELNVNALELDDSALYLCASSLGGGRFGQPQHFGDGTRLSIL.

In DNA form, the CDR3 reads TGTGCCAGCAGCTTAGTACCAGGGGGCGCGTCTTATTATGGCTACACCTTC. Amino acid sequence: CASSLVPGGASYYGYTF. The chain uses TRBV7-2 and TRBJ1-2; 8 bases are a match to TRBD1. Germline loops: CDR1 SGHTA, CDR2 FQGNSA. The CDR3 extends over 17 amino acids. Losses at the gene ends were 1 base for V and 5 bases for J; bases not matched to a gene: 12.

This clone was detected many times. The chain carries TRBV6-5 and TRBJ1-1; no firm D call. V gave up 6 bases and J gave up 1 base, with 15 bases separating them. CDR1 MNHEY and CDR2 SVGAGI come from the germline V gene. This CDR3 contains 15 residues. CDR3 coding DNA: TGTGCCAGCAGCGAGAAGCCCTCAGGGAACACTGAAGCTTTCTTT. Protein product: CASSEKPSGNTEAFF.

The sample holds a few counts of this clone. The chain is built from TRBV6-5 and TRBJ1-1; 8 bases are a match to TRBD1. The CDR3 is 13 residues long. After removal of 8 bases from V and 7 bases from J, the junction contained 9 bases not matched to a gene. The germline CDR1 and CDR2 sequences are MNHEY and SVGAGI. CDR3 sequence: CASQDRVANEAFF. CDR3 in DNA: TGTGCCAGCCAGGACAGGGTCGCTAATGAAGCTTTCTTT.

The gene calls are TRBV5-1 and TRBJ1-2, with 8 bases lining up with TRBD1. This CDR3 comprises 15 residues. J gave up 4 bases and V 3 bases, and 8 bases lay outside the gene matches. In germline, CDR1 is SGHRS, CDR2 YFSETQ. In DNA form, the CDR3 reads TGCGCCAGCAGCTACACACAAGACAGGGGCTATGGCTACACCTTC. Translating it yields CASSYTQDRGYGYTF.

The chain employs TRBV5-4 and TRBJ1-1, with 8 bases matching TRBD1. V lost 9 bases and J lost 2; bases outside the gene matches: 18. Germline CDR1 reads SGHNT; CDR2 reads YYREEE (reference sequence). The CDR3 loop spans 17 amino acids. The CDR3, as DNA: TGTGCCACCAATAAACCTACAGGGGGTAGGGGAAACACTGAAGCTTTCTTT. Amino acids: CATNKPTGGRGNTEAFF.

The gene calls are TRBV3-1 (or the pseudogene TRBV3-2) and TRBJ1-1; TRBD1 matches at 8 bases. Germline V CDR1 and CDR2: LGHDT, YNNKEL (reference sequence). The CDR3 runs to 14 residues. V was clipped by 6 bases and J by 4 bases; unmatched bases: 7. Written as DNA, the CDR3 is TGTGCCAGCAGTTACGGGGACAGGAGCACTGAAGCTTTCTTT. Translation: CASSYGDRSTEAFF.

The V call is TRBV4-1, the J call TRBJ1-2, with no clear D. The germline CDR1 and CDR2 sequences are MGHRA and YSYEKL. Trimming shortened V by 0 bases and J by 4 bases, and 12 bases separated the two germline ends. The CDR3 has 15 amino acids. The CDR3 region is CASSQEERRSYGYTF. CDR3 in DNA: TGCGCCAGCAGCCAAGAAGAACGGAGATCCTATGGCTACACCTTC.

This sequence joins TRBV28 and TRBJ1-5; D is unresolved. Germline V gene sequence: CDR1 MDHEN, CDR2 SYDVKM. The CDR3 loop spans 15 amino acids. Trimming left V 7 bases short and J 0 bases short, with 13 bases between. CDR3 loop: CASTEISFSNQPQHF. The DNA of the CDR3 is TGTGCCAGCACCGAGATTTCCTTTAGCAATCAGCCCCAGCATTTT.

In DNA, the CDR3 is TGTGCCAGTAGTTGGACATCAGCAACTAATGAAAAACTGTTTTTT. This gives the protein CASSWTSATNEKLFF. This sequence joins TRBV19 and TRBJ1-4; the D gene is possibly TRBD1 (5 bases). This CDR3 region has 15 residues. Trimming cost V 5 bases and J 0 bases, with 10 bases left between them. CDR1 is LNHDA and CDR2 is SQIVND in the germline V gene (reference sequence).

The chain links TRBV9 to TRBJ1-2, with D unresolved. This CDR3 has 14 residues. Germline CDR1 is SGDLS and CDR2 is YYNGEE. Trimming cost V 3 bases and J 8 bases, with 17 bases left between them. The CDR3 DNA reads TGTGCCAGCAGCGGGACCGGGAAGAGTCTCGGCTACACCTTC. This encodes CASSGTGKSLGYTF.

This clone has just one count. This sequence joins TRBV6-5 and TRBJ2-5; tentatively, D is TRBD1 (6 bases). The V gene lost 7 bases and the J gene lost 2 bases, with 11 bases spanning the gap. There are 13 residues in the CDR3. Germline CDR1 is MNHEY and CDR2 is SVGAGI. As DNA, the CDR3 is TGTGCCAGCACATGGGGGCCTCAAGAGACCCAGTACTTC. This translates into CASTWGPQETQYF.

The V and J genes are TRBV5-5 and TRBJ1-3, with 8 bases matching TRBD1. With V trimmed by 7 bases and J by 2 bases, 5 bases remained unmatched. Germline lookup yields CDR1 SGHKS and CDR2 YYEKEE (reference sequence). CDR3 length: 14 residues. The CDR3 sequence: CASGSTGAGNTIYF. CDR3 bases: TGTGCCAGCGGGTCGACAGGGGCTGGAAACACCATATATTTT.

The gene calls are TRBV5-4 and TRBJ1-6; D unclear. CDR1 is SGHNT, CDR2 YYREEE, per germline (reference sequence). CDR3 length: 14 residues. V was shortened by 5 bases and J by 0 bases, with 6 bases between the two germline ends. The CDR3 bases are TGTGCCAGCAGTTCCAGCTCCTATAATTCACCCCTCCACTTT. Protein sequence: CASSSSSYNSPLHF. The variable domain in full, completed from reference TRBV5-4 and TRBJ1-6, reads ETGVTQSPTHLIKTRGQQVTLRCSSQSGHNTVSWYQQALGQGPQFIFQYYREEENGRGNFPPRFSGLQFPNYSSELNVNALELDDSALYLCASSSSSYNSPLHFGNGTRLTVT.

The chain joins TRBV19 to TRBJ1-5; perhaps TRBD1 as D (6 bases). The CDR3 runs 13 residues. Germline V gene lookup returns CDR1 LNHDA and CDR2 SQIVND (reference sequence). V shed 5 bases and J shed 7 bases, with 12 bases lying between them. The DNA of the CDR3 is TGTGCCAGTAGTGGTACAGGGCAACAGCCCCAGCATTTT. This encodes CASSGTGQQPQHF.